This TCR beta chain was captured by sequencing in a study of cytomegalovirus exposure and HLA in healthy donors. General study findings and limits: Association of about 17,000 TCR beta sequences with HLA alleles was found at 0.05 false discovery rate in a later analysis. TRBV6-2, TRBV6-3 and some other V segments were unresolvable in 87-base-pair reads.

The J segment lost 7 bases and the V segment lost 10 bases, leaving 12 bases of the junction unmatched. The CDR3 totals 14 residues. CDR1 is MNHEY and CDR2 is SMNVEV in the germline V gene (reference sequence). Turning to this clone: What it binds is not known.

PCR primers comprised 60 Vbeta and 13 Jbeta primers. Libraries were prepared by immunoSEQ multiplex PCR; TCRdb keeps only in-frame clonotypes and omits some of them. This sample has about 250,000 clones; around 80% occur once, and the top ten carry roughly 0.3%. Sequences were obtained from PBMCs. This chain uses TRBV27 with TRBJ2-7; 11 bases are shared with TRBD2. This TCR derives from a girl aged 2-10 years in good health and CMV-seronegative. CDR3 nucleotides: TGTGCCACCCGATTAGCGGGAGGGCCAGGGGAGCAGTACTTC. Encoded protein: CATRLAGGPGEQYF.